The 15 T cell receptor beta chains below were found in one sample sequenced in a study of T cell clonality in common variable immunodeficiency. The study's findings and limits: Reportedly, TCR beta sequences from common variable immunodeficiency showed fewer deletions and N-nucleotide insertions.

This table comes from immunoSEQ multiplex PCR, and its TCRdb copy is limited to in-frame clones, with some not included. Found here are about 12,000 clones, no singletons; the ten largest cover approximately 7%. These receptors are not linked to any known antigen. The sequenced material came from peripheral blood mononuclear cells. The receptors originated from a human donor with common variable immunodeficiency.

There are a few counts of this clone. The sequence runs out 3 residues before the end of the CDR3; the remainder is reconstructed from the germline J gene. The chain joins TRBV2 to TRBJ1-2, with unresolved D. Deletions cut 3 bases from V and 2 bases from J, with 7 bases between. The CDR3 has 13 residues. Germline lookup yields CDR1 SNHLY and CDR2 FYNNEI. This CDR3 reads CASSEVRNYGYTF. CDR3 DNA (partial): TGTGCCAGCAGTGAGGTCAGGAACTATGGC.

By share of the sample, this clone is medium-sized. The read is 3 residues too short to cover the CDR3 end, so that end is filled in from the germline J gene. The J gene is TRBJ2-2, the V gene TRBV15; D is uncertain. This CDR3 contains 15 residues. The V end lost 4 bases, the J end lost 6 bases, and 15 bases lay between the germline ends. The germline V gene has CDR1 LNHNV and CDR2 YYDKDF (reference sequence). The CDR3: CATSKRSQTAGELFF. The CDR3 bases that were read are TGTGCCACCAGCAAACGGTCCCAAACTGCCGGGGAG.

The sample holds a few counts of this clone. The read is 3 residues too short to cover the CDR3 end, so that end is filled in from the germline J gene. The V gene is TRBV30, the J gene TRBJ2-3; 8 bases are a match to TRBD1. The V gene end was trimmed by 3 bases and the J gene end by 5 bases; junction bases not matched to a gene: 4. The CDR3 runs to 13 residues. CDR1 and CDR2 (germline): GTSNPN, SVGIG (reference sequence). Here the CDR3 reads CAWRAGGKDTQYF. The CDR3 DNA, read in part, is TGTGCCTGGAGGGCAGGGGGCAAAGATACG.

This clone was seen only a few times. The missing CDR3 end, 3 residues past where the read stops, is filled in from the germline J gene. The chain couples TRBV18 to TRBJ2-7, with a possible D match to TRBD2 (7 bases). The CDR3 is 17 residues long. In germline, CDR1 is KGHSH, CDR2 LQKENI. V was trimmed by 4 bases and J by 0 bases, leaving 19 bases between them. CDR3 region: CASSLGRGGVSSYEQYF. CDR3 DNA, as far as it was read: TGTGCCAGCTCACTCGGCAGGGGAGGGGTTAGCTCCTACGAG.

As concerns this clone: The observed sequence ends 3 residues before the CDR3 terminus, with the missing tail filled in from the germline J gene. The chain joins TRBV18 to TRBJ1-2; maybe TRBD1 (6 bases). CDR3 size: 15 residues. The germline V gene encodes CDR1 KGHSH and CDR2 LQKENI. V lost 3 bases to trimming and J lost 5 bases, with 16 bases between them. The CDR3 bases that were read are TGTGCCAGCTCACCCACTCCCGACAGGCTATATGGC. As protein: CASSPTPDRLYG. The CDR3 in its entirety is CASSPTPDRLYGYTF.

This clone was found a few times. CDR3 bases read: TGTGCCAGCTCACCGCTGGGACTGGGAAGCTCCTACGAG. Amino acids: CASSPLGLGSSYE. The entire CDR3 protein is CASSPLGLGSSYEQYF. The chain uses TRBV18 and TRBJ2-7; maybe TRBD2 (6 bases). The read terminates 3 residues before the CDR3 end, so the remaining end is supplied by the germline J gene. V lost 3 bases to trimming and J lost 0 bases, with 15 bases between them. CDR1 is KGHSH and CDR2 is LQKENI in the germline V gene. There are 16 residues in the CDR3.

This clone showed up just a few times. The CDR3 is cut off 3 residues early in the read; its end comes from the germline J gene. The rearrangement uses TRBV19 and TRBJ1-2, with a possible D match to TRBD1 (5 bases). V was cut by 3 bases and J by 1 base, with 9 bases left in between. CDR1 LNHDA and CDR2 SQIVND come from the germline V gene (reference sequence). There are 14 residues in the CDR3. The covered CDR3 bases are TGTGCCAGTAGTATGTTGACAGTTAACTATGGC. It is translated as CASSMLTVNYG. The full CDR3 sequence reads CASSMLTVNYGYTF.

A note on this clone: The CDR3 end falls 3 residues outside the read, so it is completed with the germline J gene. V and J are TRBV5-1 and TRBJ2-3, with 9 bases matching TRBD2. V was clipped by 9 bases and J by 3 bases; unmatched bases: 14. This CDR3 region has 16 residues. Germline CDR1 reads SGHRS; CDR2 reads YFSETQ. CDR3 sequence reads: CATSSGGPLRTDTQYF. CDR3 bases read: TGCGCCACGAGTAGCGGGGGCCCTCTAAGGACAGATACG.

A few counts support this clone. The CDR3 is cut off 3 residues early in the read; its end comes from the germline J gene. The V and J genes are TRBV2 and TRBJ1-1, with D maybe TRBD1 (6 bases). V dropped 5 bases and J dropped 0 bases, with 10 bases sitting between them. The V gene's germline CDR1 is SNHLY and CDR2 FYNNEI. The CDR3 is made up of 14 amino acids. The DNA read from the CDR3 is TGTGCCAGCAGTTACAGGGTTATGAACACTGAA. Translation gives CASSYRVMNTE. In full, the CDR3 reads CASSYRVMNTEAFF.

In this sample, this clone turned up a few times. Sequencing ends 3 residues short of the CDR3 end; the germline J gene provides the rest. V is TRBV7-9 and J is TRBJ2-7; no reliable D call. The CDR3 is 12 residues long. V was pared by 4 bases and J by 1 base, with 5 bases between. CDR1 and CDR2 from the germline V gene are SEHNR and FQNEAQ (reference sequence). The sequenced part of the CDR3 DNA is TGTGCCAGCAGCTCAGAATCCTACGAG. Protein sequence: CASSSESYE. The full CDR3 is CASSSESYEQYF.

This clone has just a few counts. The read falls 3 residues short of the CDR3 end, and the missing part is taken from the germline J gene. The V gene is TRBV2, the J gene TRBJ1-2; possibly TRBD1 for D (6 bases). The CDR3 length is 15 residues. Germline lookup yields CDR1 SNHLY and CDR2 FYNNEI. CDR3 DNA, as far as it was read: TGTGCCAGCAGCTCAGGCGTGATGGGGGCAAGAGGC. Residues: CASSSGVMGARG. The whole CDR3 sequence is CASSSGVMGARGYTF.

In this sample, this clone turned up many times. The read is 3 residues too short to cover the CDR3 end, so that end is filled in from the germline J gene. The chain recombines TRBV30 with TRBJ1-4; D call uncertain. This CDR3 comprises 13 residues. The V end lost 7 bases, the J end lost 0 bases, and 9 bases lay between the germline ends. Germline V gene lookup returns CDR1 GTSNPN and CDR2 SVGIG (reference sequence). The DNA read from the CDR3 is TGTGCCTCCCTACCCACAACTAATGAAAAA. Its protein is CASLPTTNEK. The full CDR3 sequence reads CASLPTTNEKLFF.

This clone counts as medium-sized. The read falls 3 residues short of the CDR3 end, and the missing part is taken from the germline J gene. J is TRBJ2-4 and V is TRBV29-1; TRBD2 is a possible D gene (5 bases). This CDR3 is 11 amino acids long. CDR1 SQVTM and CDR2 ANQGSEA come from the germline V gene. CDR3 sequence reads: CSVEVSRVQYF. The sequenced part of the CDR3 DNA is TGCAGCGTTGAAGTTTCGAGGGTT.

For this clone: The read ends 3 residues before the CDR3 terminus; that terminus is restored from the germline J gene. The rearrangement joins TRBV19 to TRBJ1-2; no clear D. The V end was cut by 0 bases, the J end by 6 bases, with 14 bases between. The CDR3 is 15 residues long. The germline V gene has CDR1 LNHDA and CDR2 SQIVND (reference sequence). The sequenced part of the CDR3 DNA is TGTGCCAGTAGTATAGACCTCACAGTCAACCATGGC. Amino acid sequence: CASSIDLTVNHG. The entire CDR3 protein is CASSIDLTVNHGYTF.

Only a few counts were recorded for this clone. CDR3: CSASILWSSGGAKGDNEQFF. CDR3 bases read: TGCAGTGCTTCCATCCTCTGGAGCAGCGGGGGGGCCAAGGGGGACAATGAG. The chain couples TRBV20-1 to TRBJ2-1; 10 nucleotides align to TRBD2. The CDR3 extends 3 residues past the end of the read, so its final part is completed from the germline J gene. J gave up 5 bases and V 5 bases, and 24 bases lay outside the gene matches. The CDR3 consists of 20 residues. Germline CDR1 reads DFQATT; CDR2 reads SNEGSKA (reference sequence).